Listed below are T cell receptor beta chains from one sample, sequenced in a study of cytomegalovirus exposure and HLA in healthy donors. The repertoire was sequenced with immunoSEQ multiplex PCR; TCRdb's copy has only in-frame clones and lacks some. Among tens of thousands of clones listed, around 70% were seen once. The sample comprised PBMCs. The receptors derive from a woman aged 25 to 39 in good health and CMV-seronegative. The CDR3 runs from the conserved cysteine through the conserved F or W. The order of the fields is J gene, CDR3 length, clone size, V gene, D gene, CDR3 protein, CDR3 DNA. The D gene is left open where the match is weak. Clone size appears in some rows only: once, few, many, or a class for an expanded clone.

>TRBJ2-1|15|.|TRBV4-1|.
CASSQPGGVLSEQFF
TGCGCCAGCAGCCAACCTGGAGGAGTCCTTAGTGAGCAGTTCTTC
>TRBJ2-6|16|.|TRBV18|.
CASSPPIASGANVLTF
TGTGCCAGCTCACCACCCATAGCCTCTGGGGCCAACGTCCTGACTTTC
>TRBJ1-1|17|.|TRBV2|TRBD1
CASSEALNFGRGTEAFF
TGTGCCAGCAGTGAAGCCCTAAACTTCGGCAGGGGGACTGAAGCTTTCTTT
>TRBJ2-5|18|.|TRBV5-1|TRBD2
CASSLRTSGGSYQETQYF
TGCGCCAGCAGCCTAAGGACTAGCGGGGGGTCGTACCAAGAGACCCAGTACTTC
>TRBJ1-5|15|.|TRBV7-6|TRBD1
CASSPGTGRGRPQHF
TGTGCCAGCAGCCCCGGGACAGGGAGGGGGCGGCCCCAGCATTTT
>TRBJ1-6|15|.|TRBV10-2|.
CASSDLPRYNSPLHF
TGCGCCAGCAGTGACCTCCCCAGATATAATTCACCCCTCCACTTT
>TRBJ1-4|13|.|TRBV4-1|.
CASSQIRSEKLFF
TGCGCCAGCAGCCAAATTCGTAGTGAAAAACTGTTTTTT
>TRBJ2-6|17|.|TRBV2|TRBD1
CASSEDRGLTGANVLTF
TGTGCCAGCAGTGAAGACAGGGGGTTAACTGGGGCCAACGTCCTGACTTTC
>TRBJ1-1|15|.|TRBV5-5|.
CASSGRSSGNTEAFF
TGTGCCAGCAGCGGCCGGAGCTCCGGGAACACTGAAGCTTTCTTT
>TRBJ1-5|16|.|TRBV18|.
CASSPLGEPSHQPQHF
TGTGCCAGCTCACCACTAGGAGAGCCCTCCCATCAGCCCCAGCATTTT
>TRBJ1-1|12|few|TRBV5-1|.
CASSRERGEAFF
TGCGCCAGCAGCCGGGAGAGGGGCGAAGCTTTCTTT
>TRBJ2-5|16|.|TRBV2|TRBD2
CASYPISWGGQETQYF
TGTGCCAGCTACCCGATTAGCTGGGGGGGACAAGAGACCCAGTACTTC
>TRBJ1-4|16|.|TRBV4-2|.
CASTKTKGQGGEKLFF
TGTGCCAGCACCAAAACAAAGGGGCAGGGCGGTGAAAAACTGTTTTTT